The 32 T cell receptor beta chains in this list originate from one sample, sequenced in a study of cytomegalovirus exposure and HLA in healthy donors. Sequencing used immunoSEQ multiplex PCR; TCRdb keeps in-frame clones, though not all of them. The profile shows 160,000 or so clones, about nine tenths of them singletons. The sample was PBMCs. Receptors originate from a man in his late teens or twenties in good health and CMV-seropositive.

The chain carries TRBV2 and TRBJ2-1; TRBD2 matches at 11 bases. V lost 7 bases to trimming and J lost 3 bases; unmatched junction nucleotides: 14. CDR3 size: 18 residues. Germline CDR1 reads SNHLY; CDR2 reads FYNNEI. DNA of the CDR3: TGTGCCAGCACGTTACTAGCGGGAGATAATAAAGGCTACAATGAGCAGTTCTTC. Encoded protein: CASTLLAGDNKGYNEQFF.

CDR3 DNA: TGTGCCATCAGTGACCAACTTACAGGGGCGGCCGGGGAGCTGTTTTTT. It specifies CAISDQLTGAAGELFF. This chain connects TRBV10-3 to TRBJ2-2; 7 nucleotides line up with TRBD1. Per germline, CDR1 ENHRY and CDR2 SYGVKD. The CDR3 has 16 amino acids. V was pared by 3 bases and J by 6 bases, with 10 bases of the junction left unmatched.

The rearrangement links TRBV2 to TRBJ2-5; 9 bases agree with TRBD1. Germline V gene lookup returns CDR1 SNHLY and CDR2 FYNNEI. J lost 9 bases, V lost 7 bases, and 15 bases had no gene match. This CDR3 is built from 15 residues. CDR3 in amino acids: CASIFVGQGGMAQYF. CDR3 DNA sequence: TGTGCCAGCATCTTCGTGGGACAGGGAGGTATGGCCCAGTACTTC.

This clone has just one count. The chain has TRBV7-3 and TRBJ2-1, with D unresolved. This CDR3 contains 13 residues. Trimming stripped 5 bases from V and 5 bases from J, with 10 bases between. Looked up from germline, CDR1 is SGHTA and CDR2 is FQGTGA. In DNA form, the CDR3 reads TGTGCCAGCAGCCAGAGCAGCGACAATGAGCAGTTCTTC. It codes for CASSQSSDNEQFF. The entire variable domain, with the rest obtained from reference TRBV7-3 and TRBJ2-1, is as follows: GAGVSQTPSNKVTEKGKYVELRCDPISGHTALYWYRQSLGQGPEFLIYFQGTGAADDSGLPNDRFFAVRPEGSVSTLKIQRTERGDSAVYLCASSQSSDNEQFFGPGTRLTVL.

This chain uses TRBV9 with TRBJ1-2, with 11 bases fitting TRBD1. Germline V lookup: CDR1 SGDLS, CDR2 YYNGEE. This CDR3 region has 15 residues. With V trimmed by 3 bases and J by 4 bases, 5 bases remained unmatched. The CDR3: CASSATGTGGYGYTF. DNA for the CDR3: TGTGCCAGCAGCGCCACCGGGACAGGGGGCTATGGCTACACCTTC. Variable domain in full (rest from reference TRBV9 and TRBJ1-2): DSGVTQTPKHLITATGQRVTLRCSPRSGDLSVYWYQQSLDQGLQFLIQYYNGEERAKGNILERFSAQQFPDLHSELNLSSLELGDSALYFCASSATGTGGYGYTFGSGTRLTVV.

The chain links TRBV29-1 to TRBJ2-1, with 9 nucleotides matching TRBD2. CDR1 SQVTM and CDR2 ANQGSEA come from the germline V gene. The CDR3 loop spans 13 amino acids. The V gene end was trimmed by 6 bases and the J gene end by 6 bases; junction bases not matched to a gene: 6. This chain's CDR3 is CSVLSGSRNEQFF. DNA for the CDR3: TGCAGCGTCCTTAGCGGGAGTCGCAATGAGCAGTTCTTC.

V usage is TRBV6-1 and J usage is TRBJ2-1, with a possible D match to TRBD1 (6 bases). Trimming left V 3 bases short and J 4 bases short, with 19 bases between. This CDR3 region has 17 residues. In germline, CDR1 is MNHNS, CDR2 SASEGT. The CDR3: CASSDPPQGTEYNEQFF. The CDR3 DNA follows: TGTGCCAGCAGTGATCCCCCCCAGGGGACCGAATACAATGAGCAGTTCTTC.

V usage is TRBV15 and J usage is TRBJ1-4; 7 bases agree with TRBD1. Germline CDR1 and CDR2: LNHNV and YYDKDF (reference sequence). This CDR3 is built from 18 residues. V was clipped by 6 bases and J by 0 bases; unmatched bases: 13. CDR3 bases: TGTGCCACCAGGGAAGGGACAGCTTATTCCACAACTAATGAAAAACTGTTTTTT. As protein: CATREGTAYSTTNEKLFF.

V gene TRBV12-5 combines with J gene TRBJ2-1, with 10 positions matching TRBD2. The V and J ends lost 1 base and 7 bases, in that order; junction bases with no gene match: 1. Per germline, CDR1 LGHNT and CDR2 FRNRAP. The CDR3 consists of 14 residues. CDR3 DNA: TGTGCTAGTGGTTTGGGACTAGCGGGTAATGAGCAGTTCTTC. Its translation is CASGLGLAGNEQFF.

V is TRBV5-6 and J is TRBJ2-6; 8 bases fit TRBD1. Germline V CDR1 and CDR2: SGHDT, YYEEEE. The J segment lost 1 base and the V segment lost 2 bases, leaving 2 bases of the junction unmatched. The CDR3 is made up of 16 amino acids. CDR3 in DNA: TGTGCCAGCAGCTTTGGGACAGGATCTGGGGCCAACGTCCTGACTTTC. This codes for CASSFGTGSGANVLTF.

The rearrangement joins TRBV10-3 to TRBJ2-5; 12 bases map to TRBD2. Germline V gene sequence: CDR1 ENHRY, CDR2 SYGVKD. This CDR3 has 18 amino acids. The ends lost 5 bases at V and 3 bases at J; junction bases unmatched: 13. The CDR3 DNA follows: TGTGCCATCAGTCCCCGACTAGCGGGAGAGAGGGATGAAGAGACCCAGTACTTC. Its translation: CAISPRLAGERDEETQYF.

This sequence joins TRBV7-9 and TRBJ2-7, with TRBD1 matching over 8 bases. From germline, CDR1 is SEHNR and CDR2 FQNEAQ (reference sequence). The V gene end was trimmed by 5 bases and the J gene end by 5 bases; junction bases not matched to a gene: 2. The CDR3 has 12 amino acids. As DNA, the CDR3 is TGTGCCAGCAGCGAGGACAGGGACGAGCAGTACTTC. This sequence encodes CASSEDRDEQYF.

This sequence joins TRBV10-3 and TRBJ1-1, with a tentative D call TRBD1 (6 bases). Trimming left V 2 bases short and J 0 bases short, with 10 bases between. Germline values: CDR1 ENHRY, CDR2 SYGVKD. The CDR3 is 15 residues long. The CDR3 coding sequence is TGTGCCATCAGTGAGGGGGGACACGTGAACACTGAAGCTTTCTTT. Translating gives CAISEGGHVNTEAFF.

The V gene is TRBV7-6, the J gene TRBJ2-3; the match to TRBD2 covers 9 bases. Germline V gives CDR1 SGHVS, CDR2 FNYEAQ. J lost 0 bases, V lost 5 bases, and 9 bases had no gene match. The CDR3 covers 17 residues. As DNA, the CDR3 is TGTGCCAGCAGCCAAGGCCCCCTAGCGGGGAGCACAGATACGCAGTATTTT. Translation: CASSQGPLAGSTDTQYF.

The chain uses TRBV5-1 and TRBJ1-2; the D gene is possibly TRBD1 (5 bases). This CDR3 has 13 residues. Trimming cost V 0 bases and J 8 bases, with 11 bases left between them. The germline gives CDR1 SGHRS, CDR2 YFSETQ. CDR3 protein: CASSLGGPGGYTF. Written as DNA, the CDR3 is TGCGCCAGCAGCTTGGGCGGCCCAGGGGGCTACACCTTC.

J is TRBJ2-1 and V is TRBV5-6, with D tentatively TRBD2 (6 bases). Trimming removed 4 bases at V and 9 bases at J, with 23 bases between. Germline CDR1 SGHDT, CDR2 YYEEEE. The CDR3 is made up of 16 amino acids. The DNA for the CDR3 is TGTGCCAGCAGCCCGGTGGACGGGAGAGGGTTAGGTGAGCAGTTCTTC. Amino acids: CASSPVDGRGLGEQFF.

This rearrangement joins TRBV27 to TRBJ1-1; D unclear. Trimming pared 5 bases from V and 5 bases from J, leaving 21 bases between. The CDR3 consists of 16 residues. From germline, CDR1 is MNHEY and CDR2 SMNVEV (reference sequence). CDR3 region: CASSIMGRGSGTEAFF. In DNA form, the CDR3 reads TGTGCCAGCAGTATAATGGGAAGAGGGTCGGGGACTGAAGCTTTCTTT.

The chain has TRBV9 and TRBJ2-2; D not resolved. The CDR3 runs 15 residues. Trimming left V 4 bases short and J 1 base short, with 11 bases between. Looked up from germline, CDR1 is SGDLS and CDR2 is YYNGEE. CDR3: CASSFSSGNTGELFF. The CDR3 DNA is TGTGCCAGCAGCTTCTCCTCGGGGAACACCGGGGAGCTGTTTTTT.

The gene calls are TRBV4-2 and TRBJ2-2; D ambiguous. This CDR3 is built from 15 residues. V was trimmed by 2 bases and J by 3 bases, leaving 10 bases between them. Germline CDR1 LGHNA, CDR2 YNFKEQ. This CDR3 reads CASSQLSLDTGELFF. In DNA form, the CDR3 reads TGTGCCAGCAGCCAACTATCGTTGGACACCGGGGAGCTGTTTTTT.

The V call is TRBV7-2, the J call TRBJ2-1, with TRBD2 matching over 9 bases. J was trimmed by 7 bases and V by 11 bases; bases with no gene match: 9. The V gene's germline CDR1 is SGHTA and CDR2 FQGNSA. CDR3 length: 13 residues. CDR3: CACGGGAWNEQFF. The CDR3 DNA sequence: TGTGCCTGCGGGGGGGGCGCATGGAATGAGCAGTTCTTC.

DNA of the CDR3: TGTGCCAGCAGTTACGGGACTAGCGCAGATACGCAGTATTTT. Residues: CASSYGTSADTQYF. J is TRBJ2-3 and V is TRBV6-5, with TRBD2 matching over 10 bases. After removal of 2 bases from V and 4 bases from J, the junction contained 0 bases not matched to a gene. Looked up from germline, CDR1 is MNHEY and CDR2 is SVGAGI. CDR3 length equals 14 residues.

The chain recombines TRBV7-3 with TRBJ1-6; D perhaps matches TRBD1 (5 bases). The germline V and J ends were trimmed by 0 bases and 7 bases, with 13 bases remaining between them. Germline V lookup: CDR1 SGHTA, CDR2 FQGTGA. The CDR3 contains 16 residues. The CDR3 here is CASSLTAAGLNSPLHF. CDR3 in DNA: TGTGCCAGCAGCTTAACTGCTGCAGGGTTAAATTCACCCCTCCACTTT.

This clone was seen just once. The chain carries TRBV10-3 and TRBJ1-1, with 10 bases lining up with TRBD1. Looked up from germline, CDR1 is ENHRY and CDR2 is SYGVKD. The length of the CDR3 is 13 residues. V was clipped by 11 bases and J by 3 bases; unmatched bases: 6. The CDR3 loop is CAARTGGDTEAFF. CDR3 coding DNA: TGTGCCGCTCGGACAGGGGGGGACACTGAAGCTTTCTTT.

The CDR3 coding sequence is TGTGCCCCCCAGGCTAGCGGGAGTATTTCGGCAGATACGCAGTATTTT. Encoded protein: CAPQASGSISADTQYF. V usage is TRBV28 and J usage is TRBJ2-3, with 10 bases aligning to TRBD2. The germline V gene encodes CDR1 MDHEN and CDR2 SYDVKM. V lost 11 bases, J lost 4 bases, and 15 bases stayed unmatched. The CDR3 is made up of 16 amino acids.

The CDR3 bases are TGTGCCAGCAGTCTACAGGGGGTCGCGGGGGCTAGCAATCAGCCCCAGCATTTT. It specifies CASSLQGVAGASNQPQHF. The chain links TRBV27 to TRBJ1-5; 8 bases are shared with TRBD1. This CDR3 is 18 amino acids long. Germline V gene sequence: CDR1 MNHEY, CDR2 SMNVEV (reference sequence). The junction had 12 bases not matched to a gene; V was cut back by 5 bases and J by 0 bases.

This clone was found once. V is TRBV25-1 and J is TRBJ2-2, with 12 bases that match TRBD2. Germline CDR1 and CDR2: MGHDK and SYGVNS. With V trimmed by 0 bases and J by 3 bases, 5 bases remained unmatched. The CDR3 runs to 18 residues. DNA of the CDR3: TGTGCCAGCAGTGAATACCTATGGACTAGCGGGGACACCGGGGAGCTGTTTTTT. Residues: CASSEYLWTSGDTGELFF.

V usage is TRBV9 and J usage is TRBJ2-2; 8 nucleotides agree with TRBD2. CDR3 length equals 15 residues. Germline trimming cut 4 bases from V and 5 bases from J; bases unmatched to any gene: 7. Germline CDR1 is SGDLS and CDR2 is YYNGEE. CDR3 protein: CASSPGGVRTGELFF. CDR3 nucleotides: TGTGCCAGCAGCCCGGGGGGGGTGCGGACCGGGGAGCTGTTTTTT.

The V and J genes are TRBV2 and TRBJ2-5; 9 nucleotides match TRBD2. Germline lookup yields CDR1 SNHLY and CDR2 FYNNEI. The CDR3 is 15 residues long. The ends lost 7 bases at V and 2 bases at J; junction bases unmatched: 8. The CDR3 loop reads CASTGAGGVQETQYF. Here the CDR3 DNA reads TGTGCCAGCACGGGGGCGGGGGGGGTTCAAGAGACCCAGTACTTC.

The chain links TRBV27 to TRBJ1-5; maybe TRBD1 (5 bases). The length of the CDR3 is 13 residues. V lost 10 bases, J lost 3 bases, and 13 bases lay in between. The germline CDR1 and CDR2 sequences are MNHEY and SMNVEV (reference sequence). As DNA, the CDR3 is TGTGCCACTTCTGCAGGGTACAATCAGCCCCAGCATTTT. This encodes CATSAGYNQPQHF.

This chain uses TRBV30 with TRBJ1-4; the D gene is possibly TRBD1 (5 bases). The CDR3 spans 14 residues. CDR1 and CDR2 (germline): GTSNPN, SVGIG (reference sequence). Trimming removed 0 bases at V and 8 bases at J, with 13 bases between. CDR3 residues: CAWSVKGSGEKLFF. In DNA, the CDR3 is TGTGCCTGGAGTGTAAAGGGGAGCGGGGAAAAACTGTTTTTT.

The chain combines TRBV6-6 with TRBJ2-7; D possibly corresponds to TRBD2 (5 bases). The CDR3 has 13 amino acids. The V and J ends lost 6 bases and 2 bases respectively, with 11 bases between them. The V gene's germline CDR1 is MNHNY and CDR2 SVGAGI (reference sequence). Here the CDR3 reads CASRERGPYEQYF. CDR3 nucleotide sequence: TGTGCCAGCAGGGAGAGAGGGCCCTACGAGCAGTACTTC.

This chain connects TRBV5-1 to TRBJ2-3; 12 bases match TRBD2. The ends lost 4 bases at V and 5 bases at J; junction bases unmatched: 8. The CDR3 length is 16 residues. Germline V gives CDR1 SGHRS, CDR2 YFSETQ. The CDR3 is CASSVGLAGRGDTQYF. The CDR3 nucleotides are TGCGCCAGCAGCGTAGGACTAGCGGGGAGAGGAGATACGCAGTATTTT. Together with reference TRBV5-1 and TRBJ2-3, the CDR3 gives the full variable domain: KAGVTQTPRYLIKTRGQQVTLSCSPISGHRSVSWYQQTPGQGLQFLFEYFSETQRNKGNFPGRFSGRQFSNSRSEMNVSTLELGDSALYLCASSVGLAGRGDTQYFGPGTRLTVL.